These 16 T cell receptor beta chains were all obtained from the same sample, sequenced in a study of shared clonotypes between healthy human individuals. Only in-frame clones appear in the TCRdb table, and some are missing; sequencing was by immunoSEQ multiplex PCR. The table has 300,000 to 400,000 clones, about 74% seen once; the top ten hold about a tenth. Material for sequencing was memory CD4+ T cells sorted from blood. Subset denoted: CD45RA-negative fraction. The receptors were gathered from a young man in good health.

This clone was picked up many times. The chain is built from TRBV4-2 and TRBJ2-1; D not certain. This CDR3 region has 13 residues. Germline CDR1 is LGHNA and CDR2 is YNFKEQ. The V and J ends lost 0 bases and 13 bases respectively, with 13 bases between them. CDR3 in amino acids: CASSQDVIPGQFF. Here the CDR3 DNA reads TGTGCCAGCAGCCAAGATGTCATCCCCGGCCAGTTCTTC.

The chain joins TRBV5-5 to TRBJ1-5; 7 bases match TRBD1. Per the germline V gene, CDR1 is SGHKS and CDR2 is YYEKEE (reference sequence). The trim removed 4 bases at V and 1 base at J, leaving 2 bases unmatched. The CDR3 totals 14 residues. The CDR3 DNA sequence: TGTGCCAGCAGCCCGGGACAGAGCAATCAGCCCCAGCATTTT. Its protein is CASSPGQSNQPQHF.

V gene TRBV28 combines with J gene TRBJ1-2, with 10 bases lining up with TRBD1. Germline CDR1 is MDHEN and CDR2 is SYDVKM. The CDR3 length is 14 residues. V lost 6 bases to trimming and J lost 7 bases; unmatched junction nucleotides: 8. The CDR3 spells CASSLTGGAGGYTF. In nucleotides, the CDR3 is TGTGCCAGCAGCCTGACAGGGGGCGCGGGTGGCTACACCTTC.

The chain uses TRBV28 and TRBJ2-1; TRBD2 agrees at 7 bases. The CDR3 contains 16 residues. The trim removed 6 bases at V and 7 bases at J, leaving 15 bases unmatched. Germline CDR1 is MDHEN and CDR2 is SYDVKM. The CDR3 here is CASRIRGRASVNEQFF. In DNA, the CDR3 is TGTGCCAGCAGGATTCGGGGGAGGGCCTCGGTAAATGAGCAGTTCTTC.

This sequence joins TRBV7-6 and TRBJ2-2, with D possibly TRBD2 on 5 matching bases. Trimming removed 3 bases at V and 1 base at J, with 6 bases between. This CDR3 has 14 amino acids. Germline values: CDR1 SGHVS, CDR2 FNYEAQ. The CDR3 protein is CASSFGRNTGELFF. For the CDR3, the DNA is TGTGCCAGCAGCTTTGGGAGGAACACCGGGGAGCTGTTTTTT.

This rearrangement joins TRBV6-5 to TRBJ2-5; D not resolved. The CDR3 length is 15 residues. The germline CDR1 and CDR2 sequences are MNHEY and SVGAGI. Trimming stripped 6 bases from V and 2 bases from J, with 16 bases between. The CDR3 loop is CASSPVGRAQETQYF. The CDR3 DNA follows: TGTGCCAGCAGCCCGGTAGGACGGGCTCAAGAGACCCAGTACTTC.

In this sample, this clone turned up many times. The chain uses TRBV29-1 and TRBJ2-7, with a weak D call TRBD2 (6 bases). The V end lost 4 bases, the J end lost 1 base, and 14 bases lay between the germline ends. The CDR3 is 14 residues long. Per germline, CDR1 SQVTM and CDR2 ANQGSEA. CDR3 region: CSVGPKAGSYEQYF. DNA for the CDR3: TGCAGCGTTGGACCCAAGGCGGGATCCTACGAGCAGTACTTC.

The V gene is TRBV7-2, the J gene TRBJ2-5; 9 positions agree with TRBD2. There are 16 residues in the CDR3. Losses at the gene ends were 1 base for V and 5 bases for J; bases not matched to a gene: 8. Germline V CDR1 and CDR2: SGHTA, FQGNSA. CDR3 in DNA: TGTGCCAGCAGCTTAGATTCGGCGGGAGGGGCTGAGACCCAGTACTTC. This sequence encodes CASSLDSAGGAETQYF.

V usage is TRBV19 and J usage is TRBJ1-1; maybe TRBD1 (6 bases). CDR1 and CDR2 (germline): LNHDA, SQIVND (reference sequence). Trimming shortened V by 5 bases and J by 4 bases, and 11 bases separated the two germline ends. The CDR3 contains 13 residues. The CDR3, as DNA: TGTGCCAGTAGTTCCCAGGGGATCACTGAAGCTTTCTTT. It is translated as CASSSQGITEAFF.

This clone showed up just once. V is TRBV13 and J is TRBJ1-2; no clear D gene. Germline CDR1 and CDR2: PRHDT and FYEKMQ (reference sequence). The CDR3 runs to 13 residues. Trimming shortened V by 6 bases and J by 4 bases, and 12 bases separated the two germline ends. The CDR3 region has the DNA TGTGCCAGCAGTAAAGTACAGACCTATGGCTACACCTTC. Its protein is CASSKVQTYGYTF.

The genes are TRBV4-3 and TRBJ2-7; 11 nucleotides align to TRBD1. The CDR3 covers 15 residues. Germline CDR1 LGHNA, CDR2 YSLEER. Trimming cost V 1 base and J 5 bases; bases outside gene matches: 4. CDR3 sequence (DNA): TGCGCCAGCAGCCAAGCTTGGACAGGGGGCCACGAGCAGTACTTC. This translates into CASSQAWTGGHEQYF.

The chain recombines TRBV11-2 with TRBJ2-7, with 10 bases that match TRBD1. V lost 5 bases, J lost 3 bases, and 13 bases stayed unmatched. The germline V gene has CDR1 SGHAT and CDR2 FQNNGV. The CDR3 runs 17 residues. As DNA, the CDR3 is TGTGCCAGCAGCCCTTTGTCCGACAGGGGGCTAGTCTACGAGCAGTACTTC. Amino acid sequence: CASSPLSDRGLVYEQYF.

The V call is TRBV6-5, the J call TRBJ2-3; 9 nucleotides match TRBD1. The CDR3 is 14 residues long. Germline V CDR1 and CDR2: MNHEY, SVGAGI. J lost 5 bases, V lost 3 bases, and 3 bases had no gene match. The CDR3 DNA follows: TGTGCCAGCAGTTATACAGGGGGCTTAGATACGCAGTATTTT. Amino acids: CASSYTGGLDTQYF.

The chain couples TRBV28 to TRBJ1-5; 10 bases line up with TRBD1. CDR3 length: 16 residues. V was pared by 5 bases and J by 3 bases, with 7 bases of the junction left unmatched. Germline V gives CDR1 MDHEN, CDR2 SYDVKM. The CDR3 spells CASSTPDRGSNQPQHF. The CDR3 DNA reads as TGTGCCAGCAGTACACCGGACAGGGGGTCCAATCAGCCCCAGCATTTT.

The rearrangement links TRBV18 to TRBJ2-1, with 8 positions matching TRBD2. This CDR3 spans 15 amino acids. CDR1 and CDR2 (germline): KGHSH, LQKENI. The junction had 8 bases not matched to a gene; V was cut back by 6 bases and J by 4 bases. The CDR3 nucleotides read TGTGCCAGCTCCTACTCCGGGACTAGTTACAATGAGCAGTTCTTC. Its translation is CASSYSGTSYNEQFF.

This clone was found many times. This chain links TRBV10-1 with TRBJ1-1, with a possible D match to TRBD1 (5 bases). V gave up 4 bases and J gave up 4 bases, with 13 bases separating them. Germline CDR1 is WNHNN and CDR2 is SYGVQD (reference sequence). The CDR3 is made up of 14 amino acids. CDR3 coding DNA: TGCGCCAGCAGTGTCGACAGTGTCGGCACTGAAGCTTTCTTT. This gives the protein CASSVDSVGTEAFF.